This record looks at one TCR beta chain sequence and its context. Its antigen remains unidentified. No base-level quality is on record; no much larger clone is a single base apart. Donors were healthy HIV-negative adults with no recently reported acute infections or vaccinations. Only Caucasian adults living in Nashville, Tennessee, USA were represented among the donors. CD4+ T cells were enriched through magnetic negative selection, after which naive cells were positively selected on CD45RA and the remaining negative fraction served as the memory subset. Blood was collected by leukapheresis, and PBMCs were isolated by Ficoll-Histopaque density gradient centrifugation and then cryopreserved in liquid nitrogen vapor phase. Purity and quantity of every magnetically sorted T cell population were checked by analytical flow cytometry. Genomic DNA was isolated from each sorted fraction and quantified by UV absorbance on a Nanodrop 2000c.

This record belongs to a study of shared clonotypes between healthy human individuals (dated by TCRdb to about 2020). For the wider study: The cohort comprised a couple of women and three men aged 18 to 49 years. For each donor, CD4 naive and CD4 memory were each run on three plates, CD8 naive on two plates, and CD8 memory on one plate. Libraries were prepared and TCR repertoires were sequenced by different laboratories using diverse techniques, in order to increase sequencing depth and limit assay-specific biases. Each donor's leukapheresis produced roughly between roughly 0.85 and 10 billion PBMCs. The study deeply sequenced blood TCR repertoires of roughly five healthy adults to estimate repertoire size and the extent of clonotype sharing between individuals. Beyond this particular receptor, the publication reports: Clonotypes shared by all four sorted-subset donors showed higher generation probabilities than non-shared clonotypes. Naive subsets generally had larger estimated clonotype richness than memory subsets did. Pairwise subsampling led to the expectation that sequencing depth would affect the degree of clonotype sharing among donors. Sampling was limited to blood, and TCR repertoires in tissue likely differ from TCR repertoires in blood. Rarefaction of sorted-subset datasets indicated incomplete sequencing despite the large sequencing depth. Because the study included a small number of donors, the genetic and exposure-history diversity represented was limited. About 5% of naive CD4, roughly 3.5% of naive CD8, around 2.3% of memory CD4, and over 0.35% of memory CD8 clonotypes were shared across several donors.

From the cysteine through the phenylalanine, the CDR3 covers 17 amino acids. Just CDR3 DNA is preserved here, 51 bases in frame from base 1. Trimming at the junction amounts to 2 bases on V and 0 bases on J, and the germline ends lie 14 bases apart. CDR1 and CDR2 were assigned from the germline V gene (reference sequence) as LNHNV and YYDKDF. Using the deep immunoSEQ assay, multiplex PCR amplified TCR CDR3 regions from genomic DNA. For each cell subset, the extracted genomic DNA was distributed evenly across all wells of several immunoSEQ 96-well plates, and each plate served as one replicate. Each replicate PCR for sorted subsets received 150 to 250 ng genomic DNA, equal to roughly 30,000 T cell genomes. Purified libraries were quantified with a Qubit 3.0 fluorometer, sized on a Bioanalyzer 2100, and re-quantified with the KAPA Library Quantification kit. Every immunoSEQ 96-well plate was sequenced on a dedicated single-read 150-cycle Illumina NextSeq 550 flow cell. On the study's bioinformatics: Because the immunoSEQ output held only junctional sequences and lacked quality scores, the filtering could not match the filtering applied to full-length reads. Sequences were annotated with PyIR, a Python wrapper for IgBLAST v1.9, using IMGT germline references to assign V/J genes and CDR3. Reads were filtered out if the reads had weak V/J assignments (E-value above 1e-6), no CDR3, stop codons, out-of-frame junctions, or ambiguous translated residues. A V3J clonotype was defined by an identical inferred V gene, J gene, and CDR3 amino acid sequence. The percentage overlap between two repertoires was calculated by dividing the number of shared unique clonotypes by the size of the smaller repertoire. Three approaches were used to assess repertoire richness: RTK rarefaction, the Chao1 estimator, and Recon v2.1 estimates of unobserved clonotypes. Generation probabilities were computed with OLGA for all TCRbeta clonotypes obtained by the gDNA method from four donors. TCRdb re-hosts the immuneACCESS table, in-frame sequences only. Its copies lack some clones; in the studies checked, an unresolved V gene accounts for under half of them, and the cause for the rest is not known. That table supplies the V and J calls and clone size; D and trimming were determined from the DNA. The sample table records about 990,000 clones; around three quarters of these occur just once. The top ten constitute 0.61% of the sample.

The specimen was memory CD4+ T cells from PBMCs. Per the publication, the cell subset or site label means: CD45RA-negative fraction. This clonotype was obtained from a man between 18 and 29 years old in good health. Some clones in this sample may be carry-over from other donors' samples. The sequence joins TRBV15 to TRBJ2-1, with no D gene named confidently. This receptor carries the CDR3 CATSRRPKESSYNEQFF. The nucleotides read TGTGCCACCAGCAGAAGGCCTAAGGAGAGCTCCTACAATGAGCAGTTCTTC. Reference TRBV15 and TRBJ2-1 genes cover what lies past the CDR3, so the full variable domain is DAMVIQNPRYQVTQFGKPVTLSCSQTLNHNVMYWYQQKSSQAPKLLFHYYDKDFNNEADTPDNFQSRRPNTSFCFLDIRSPGLGDTAMYLCATSRRPKESSYNEQFFGPGTRLTVL.